Listed here are 30 T cell receptor beta chains from one sample, sequenced in a study of blood T cell repertoires in COVID-19. The method was immunoSEQ multiplex PCR; TCRdb's version includes in-frame clones alone and lacks a portion of them. The sample lists fewer than 55,000 clones; around 90% were seen once. The material sequenced was peripheral blood. These receptors came from a man in his fifties or sixties with active COVID-19.

V is TRBV6-6 and J is TRBJ2-1; D might be TRBD1 (5 bases). Trimming removed 8 bases at V and 0 bases at J, with 11 bases between. This CDR3 region has 14 residues. Germline V gives CDR1 MNHNY, CDR2 SVGAGI (reference sequence). CDR3 region: CASRMDNSYNEQFF. The CDR3 DNA reads as TGTGCCAGCCGGATGGACAACTCCTACAATGAGCAGTTCTTC.

The chain employs TRBV9 and TRBJ1-2; the D gene is possibly TRBD1 (6 bases). CDR3 length: 15 amino acids. With 1 base removed from V and 4 bases from J, the gap between germline ends came to 14 bases. CDR1 and CDR2 from the germline V gene are SGDLS and YYNGEE. DNA of the CDR3: TGTGCCAGCAGCGTAAGGCCAGGGGATAGCTATGGCTACACCTTC. Translation gives CASSVRPGDSYGYTF.

The chain combines TRBV5-4 with TRBJ2-1, with D maybe TRBD2 (6 bases). V lost 1 base to trimming and J lost 0 bases, with 11 bases between them. Germline loops: CDR1 SGHNT, CDR2 YYREEE (reference sequence). The CDR3 is 16 amino acids. CDR3 loop: CASSLSIGSSYNEQFF. The CDR3 region has the DNA TGTGCCAGCAGCTTGAGTATCGGGAGCTCCTACAATGAGCAGTTCTTC.

This sequence joins TRBV27 and TRBJ1-5; weak D call: TRBD1 (5 bases). With 5 bases removed from V and 11 bases from J, the gap between germline ends came to 16 bases. Germline V gives CDR1 MNHEY, CDR2 SMNVEV (reference sequence). CDR3 length: 13 amino acids. CDR3 coding DNA: TGTGCCAGCAGTAAGGACACGGAAGGGGCCCAGCATTTT. Translating it yields CASSKDTEGAQHF.

The V and J genes are TRBV12-5 and TRBJ2-1; a possible D gene is TRBD2 (6 bases). CDR3 length equals 19 residues. CDR1 is LGHNT and CDR2 is FRNRAP in the germline V gene. V lost 0 bases and J lost 0, with 18 bases in between. The CDR3 sequence is CASGLVLITSRSSYNEQFF. In DNA, the CDR3 is TGTGCTAGTGGTTTGGTACTGATTACTAGCCGAAGCTCCTACAATGAGCAGTTCTTC.

V usage is TRBV25-1 and J usage is TRBJ2-2; TRBD2 matches 10 bases. The CDR3 runs to 15 residues. Germline CDR1 and CDR2: MGHDK and SYGVNS. V was clipped by 7 bases and J by 6 bases; unmatched bases: 8. The CDR3 DNA sequence: TGTGCCAGCACGAACCTAGCGGGAGTATCCGGGGAGCTGTTTTTT. Encoded protein: CASTNLAGVSGELFF.

In this sample, this clone turned up once. This rearrangement joins TRBV4-2 to TRBJ1-1; 7 bases agree with TRBD1. CDR1 and CDR2 from the germline V gene are LGHNA and YNFKEQ. CDR3 length equals 17 residues. The J segment lost 0 bases and the V segment lost 0 bases, leaving 7 bases of the junction unmatched. The CDR3: CASSQEGTDYMNTEAFF. CDR3 DNA: TGTGCCAGCAGCCAAGAGGGGACAGACTACATGAACACTGAAGCTTTCTTT.

The genes are TRBV2 and TRBJ2-3; 13 nucleotides line up with TRBD2. Germline V lookup: CDR1 SNHLY, CDR2 FYNNEI. V was pared by 4 bases and J by 8 bases, with 3 bases of the junction left unmatched. The CDR3 sequence is 14 residues long. The DNA for the CDR3 is TGTGCCAGCAGTGCTACTAGCGGGAGGGCTACGCAGTATTTT. This encodes CASSATSGRATQYF.

The chain couples TRBV4-3 to TRBJ1-4, with TRBD1 matching over 8 bases. V gave up 1 base and J gave up 7 bases; unmatched junction bases: 5. From germline, CDR1 is LGHNA and CDR2 YSLEER. The CDR3 has 15 residues. DNA of the CDR3: TGCGCCAGCAGCCAAGTCGCCAGGGGGCTTGAAAAACTGTTTTTT. It is translated as CASSQVARGLEKLFF.

The CDR3 DNA sequence: TGTGCCAGCAGCTTGAGGACTAGAGAGACCCAGTACTTC. It translates to CASSLRTRETQYF. This chain uses TRBV5-4 with TRBJ2-5, with 7 bases lining up with TRBD2. The germline CDR1 and CDR2 sequences are SGHNT and YYREEE (reference sequence). This CDR3 region has 13 residues. Trimming took 1 base from V and 4 from J; bases not matched to a gene: 1. The full variable domain, with the rest looked up from reference TRBV5-4 and TRBJ2-5, is ETGVTQSPTHLIKTRGQQVTLRCSSQSGHNTVSWYQQALGQGPQFIFQYYREEENGRGNFPPRFSGLQFPNYSSELNVNALELDDSALYLCASSLRTRETQYFGPGTRLLVL.

The chain is built from TRBV4-1 and TRBJ2-5; D uncertain. The CDR3 extends over 14 amino acids. Trimming took off 0 bases at V and 4 bases at J, with 9 bases between the two ends. CDR1 and CDR2 (germline): MGHRA, YSYEKL. This chain's CDR3 is CASSQDLQVETQYF. In DNA, the CDR3 is TGCGCCAGCAGCCAAGATCTGCAGGTAGAGACCCAGTACTTC.

The CDR3 is CASSLSWGVFEAFF. The CDR3 DNA follows: TGTGCCAGCAGCTTAAGTTGGGGGGTTTTTGAAGCTTTCTTT. This chain connects TRBV7-2 to TRBJ1-1, with D possibly TRBD1 on 5 matching bases. Trimming removed 2 bases from V and 7 bases from J, with 14 bases in between. The germline CDR1 and CDR2 sequences are SGHTA and FQGNSA. The CDR3 sequence is 14 residues long.

In its sample, this clone was seen once. The chain uses TRBV2 and TRBJ1-2; weak D call: TRBD1 (6 bases). Trimming shortened V by 5 bases and J by 4 bases, and 14 bases separated the two germline ends. Germline lookup yields CDR1 SNHLY and CDR2 FYNNEI. This CDR3 has 14 amino acids. The CDR3 is CASSTIQGAYGYTF. CDR3 sequence (DNA): TGTGCCAGCAGTACTATACAGGGTGCCTATGGCTACACCTTC.

The chain carries TRBV3-1 (or the pseudogene TRBV3-2) and TRBJ2-5, with D maybe TRBD2 (5 bases). V was pared by 2 bases and J by 5 bases, with 15 bases between. The CDR3 has 15 residues. Germline assignment: CDR1 LGHDT and CDR2 YNNKEL (reference sequence). The CDR3 bases are TGTGCCAGCAGCCAATATCTTCCCGGGATGGAGACCCAGTACTTC. It is translated as CASSQYLPGMETQYF.

This chain joins TRBV4-2 and TRBJ1-2; a possible D gene is TRBD1 (5 bases). Germline CDR1 and CDR2: LGHNA and YNFKEQ. Trimming took 4 bases from V and 2 from J, leaving 11 bases between them. The CDR3 length is 14 residues. The CDR3, as DNA: TGTGCCAGCAGCCCGCTTGGGGGGAACTATGGCTACACCTTC. This translates into CASSPLGGNYGYTF.

V is TRBV18 and J is TRBJ1-1, with D maybe TRBD1 (5 bases). CDR3 length equals 14 residues. Germline CDR1 and CDR2: KGHSH and LQKENI. The ends were cut back, 4 bases at V and 1 base at J, with 10 bases in the middle. The CDR3, as DNA: TGTGCCAGCTCACGCGACAGATCGAACACTGAAGCTTTCTTT. This codes for CASSRDRSNTEAFF.

The sample holds one count of this clone. The V and J genes are TRBV6-5 and TRBJ2-2; the match to TRBD1 covers 7 bases. V lost 6 bases and J lost 8; bases outside the gene matches: 6. CDR1 MNHEY and CDR2 SVGAGI come from the germline V gene. The CDR3 loop spans 13 amino acids. In nucleotides, the CDR3 is TGTGCCAGCAGAGCAGGGGGTCTGGGGGAGCTGTTTTTT. Translating gives CASRAGGLGELFF.

This CDR3 reads CASSPQRGTGELFF. CDR3 bases: TGTGCCAGCTCACCACAACGAGGCACCGGGGAGCTGTTTTTT. This chain links TRBV18 with TRBJ2-2; D not resolved. The CDR3 is made up of 14 amino acids. From germline, CDR1 is KGHSH and CDR2 LQKENI. The germline V and J ends were trimmed by 1 base and 4 bases, with 7 bases remaining between them. The variable domain in full, with the rest retrieved from reference TRBV18 and TRBJ2-2, is NAGVMQNPRHLVRRRGQEARLRCSPMKGHSHVYWYRQLPEEGLKFMVYLQKENIIDESGMPKERFSAEFPKEGPSILRIQQVVRGDSAAYFCASSPQRGTGELFFGEGSRLTVL.

The chain employs TRBV12-3 or TRBV12-4 and TRBJ2-5; weak D call: TRBD2 (5 bases). The V and J ends lost 4 bases and 5 bases respectively, with 8 bases between them. The CDR3 is 12 residues long. Here the CDR3 reads CASSYRGETQYF. CDR3 sequence (DNA): TGTGCCAGCAGTTATCGAGGGGAGACCCAGTACTTC.

The chain links TRBV23-1 to TRBJ1-2, with a tentative D call TRBD1 (5 bases). TRBV23-1 is classed as an ORF, of uncertain function. V gave up 4 bases and J gave up 4 bases, with 7 bases separating them. The CDR3 contains 12 residues. CDR3 sequence reads: CASSPGSYGYTF. In nucleotides, the CDR3 is TGCGCCAGCAGTCCAGGGTCCTATGGCTACACCTTC.

The chain has TRBV7-3 and TRBJ1-2; the match to TRBD1 covers 7 bases. CDR3 length: 14 amino acids. V lost 5 bases to trimming and J lost 6 bases; unmatched junction nucleotides: 9. Germline V gene lookup returns CDR1 SGHTA and CDR2 FQGTGA. The DNA for the CDR3 is TGTGCCAGCAGCACGTCGGGGCAGGGGGATGGCTACACCTTC. As protein: CASSTSGQGDGYTF. Variable domain in full (rest from reference TRBV7-3 and TRBJ1-2): GAGVSQTPSNKVTEKGKYVELRCDPISGHTALYWYRQSLGQGPEFLIYFQGTGAADDSGLPNDRFFAVRPEGSVSTLKIQRTERGDSAVYLCASSTSGQGDGYTFGSGTRLTVV.

This chain links TRBV25-1 with TRBJ2-7, with D tentatively TRBD1 (5 bases). The germline gives CDR1 MGHDK, CDR2 SYGVNS. Trimming shortened V by 3 bases and J by 2 bases, and 20 bases separated the two germline ends. This CDR3 has 17 amino acids. The CDR3 DNA reads as TGTGCCAGCAGTGACCAAAAGAGGACGATGGACACCTACGAGCAGTACTTC. Protein sequence: CASSDQKRTMDTYEQYF.

The chain employs TRBV10-3 and TRBJ1-1; no clear D. Trimming took off 6 bases at V and 0 bases at J, with 17 bases between the two ends. The CDR3 has 16 residues. CDR1 and CDR2 (germline): ENHRY, SYGVKD. In nucleotides, the CDR3 is TGTGCCATCAGCCCAAGTACGGGATTTATGAACACTGAAGCTTTCTTT. This codes for CAISPSTGFMNTEAFF.

This clone came up a few times. V gene TRBV10-2 combines with J gene TRBJ2-7; 9 bases line up with TRBD2. The V gene end was trimmed by 6 bases and the J gene end by 2 bases; junction bases not matched to a gene: 5. The CDR3 runs 14 residues. CDR1 is WSHSY and CDR2 is SAAADI in the germline V gene. CDR3 bases: TGCGCCAGCAGGCTAGGACTAGCGCCCTACGAGCAGTACGTC. Its translation: CASRLGLAPYEQYV.

The chain uses TRBV10-3 and TRBJ1-5; no clear D gene. Germline CDR1 is ENHRY and CDR2 is SYGVKD. V shed 2 bases and J shed 2 bases, with 7 bases lying between them. The CDR3 has 14 residues. The CDR3 loop is CAISEGLGNQPQHF. In nucleotides, the CDR3 is TGTGCCATCAGTGAGGGTTTAGGCAATCAGCCCCAGCATTTT.

To note about this clone: Being one base from a much bigger clone, this may be a read error. V is TRBV14 and J is TRBJ2-2; no reliable D call. Germline V gene data show CDR1 as SGHDN and CDR2 as FVKESK. This CDR3 region has 13 residues. V lost 0 bases and J lost 4, with 3 bases in between. DNA of the CDR3: TGTGCCAGCAGCCAAGACCTCACCGGGGAGCTGTTTTTT. As protein: CASSQDLTGELFF.

V and J are TRBV30 and TRBJ1-1; D may be TRBD1 (5 bases). CDR1 is GTSNPN and CDR2 is SVGIG in the germline V gene (reference sequence). The CDR3 has 11 residues. Trimming shortened V by 4 bases and J by 5 bases, and 8 bases separated the two germline ends. CDR3 protein: CAWNRFTEAFF. The CDR3 DNA follows: TGTGCCTGGAACAGGTTTACTGAAGCTTTCTTT.

This clone was seen once. The gene calls are TRBV12-3 or TRBV12-4 and TRBJ1-1; 7 bases align to TRBD1. This CDR3 has 11 residues. The V gene end was trimmed by 4 bases and the J gene end by 7 bases; junction bases not matched to a gene: 0. For the CDR3, the DNA is TGTGCCAGCAGTTGGGACAGTGAAGCTTTCTTT. Its protein product is CASSWDSEAFF.

This clone is a singleton in its sample. V usage is TRBV15 and J usage is TRBJ2-1; D is perhaps TRBD1 (6 bases). With 2 bases removed from V and 4 bases from J, the gap between germline ends came to 9 bases. Germline V CDR1 and CDR2: LNHNV, YYDKDF (reference sequence). The CDR3 length is 14 residues. DNA of the CDR3: TGTGCCACCAGCAGACTACAGGGTTACAATGAGCAGTTCTTC. Translating it yields CATSRLQGYNEQFF. The entire variable domain, with the rest obtained from reference TRBV15 and TRBJ2-1, is as follows: DAMVIQNPRYQVTQFGKPVTLSCSQTLNHNVMYWYQQKSSQAPKLLFHYYDKDFNNEADTPDNFQSRRPNTSFCFLDIRSPGLGDTAMYLCATSRLQGYNEQFFGPGTRLTVL.

This sequence joins TRBV2 and TRBJ2-1; maybe TRBD1 (6 bases). CDR1 and CDR2 from the germline V gene are SNHLY and FYNNEI. This CDR3 has 14 amino acids. Trimming stripped 3 bases from V and 7 bases from J, with 13 bases between. The CDR3 loop is CASSELGGPNEQFF. The CDR3 DNA follows: TGTGCCAGCAGTGAGCTTGGGGGCCCGAATGAGCAGTTCTTC. Complete variable domain (other parts from reference TRBV2 and TRBJ2-1): EPEVTQTPSHQVTQMGQEVILRCVPISNHLYFYWYRQILGQKVEFLVSFYNNEISEKSEIFDDQFSVERPDGSNFTLKIRSTKLEDSAMYFCASSELGGPNEQFFGPGTRLTVL.